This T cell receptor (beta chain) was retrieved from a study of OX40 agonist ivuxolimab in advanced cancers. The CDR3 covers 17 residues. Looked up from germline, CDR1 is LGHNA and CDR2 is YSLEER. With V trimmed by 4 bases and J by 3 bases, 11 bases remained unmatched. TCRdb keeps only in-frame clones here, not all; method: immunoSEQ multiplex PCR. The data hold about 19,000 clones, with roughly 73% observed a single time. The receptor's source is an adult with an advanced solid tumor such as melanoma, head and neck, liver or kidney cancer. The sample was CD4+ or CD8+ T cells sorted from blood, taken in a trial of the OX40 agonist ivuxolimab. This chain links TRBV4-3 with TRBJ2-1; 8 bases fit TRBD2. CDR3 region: CASSPAATGGNYNEQFF. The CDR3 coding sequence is TGCGCCAGCAGCCCCGCCGCGACGGGAGGGAACTACAATGAGCAGTTCTTC.